This TCR beta chain was recovered during a study of shared clonotypes between healthy human individuals. Study observations and caveats: Sampling covered nothing but blood. Tissue TCR repertoires likely differ from those found in blood. Sorted-subset samples were not fully sequenced, rarefaction indicated. Sequencing depth was a factor that was expected to affect clonotype sharing among donors.

This clone came up once. No antigen is known for it. Trimming pared 2 bases from V and 1 base from J, leaving 10 bases between. Germline loops: CDR1 MGHRA, CDR2 YSYEKL. CDR3 length: 15 residues. The method was immunoSEQ multiplex PCR; TCRdb's version includes in-frame clones alone and lacks a portion of them. This table holds roughly 380,000 clones, about 96% found once. This TCR came from a man aged 25 to 40 in good health. Sample: memory CD8+ T cells sorted from blood. Subset specified: CD45RO+ cells pooled with CCR7-negative TemRA cells. The rearrangement uses TRBV4-1 and TRBJ2-3; D unresolved. This CDR3 is CASSQMIPGTDTQYF. The CDR3 coding sequence is TGCGCCAGCAGCCAAATGATCCCAGGCACAGATACGCAGTATTTT.